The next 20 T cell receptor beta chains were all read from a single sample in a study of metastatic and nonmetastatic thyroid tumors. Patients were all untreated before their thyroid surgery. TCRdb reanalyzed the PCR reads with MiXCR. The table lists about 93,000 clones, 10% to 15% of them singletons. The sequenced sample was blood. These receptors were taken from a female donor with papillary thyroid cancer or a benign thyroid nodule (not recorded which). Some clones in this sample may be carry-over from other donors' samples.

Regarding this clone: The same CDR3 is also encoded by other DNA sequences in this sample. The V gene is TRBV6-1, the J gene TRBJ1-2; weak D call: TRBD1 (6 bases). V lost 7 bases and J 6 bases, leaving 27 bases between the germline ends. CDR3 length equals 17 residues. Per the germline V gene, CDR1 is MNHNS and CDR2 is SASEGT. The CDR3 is CASKLQGAGGEGNGYTF. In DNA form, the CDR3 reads TGTGCCAGCAAGCTACAGGGTGCAGGTGGCGAAGGAAATGGCTACACCTTC.

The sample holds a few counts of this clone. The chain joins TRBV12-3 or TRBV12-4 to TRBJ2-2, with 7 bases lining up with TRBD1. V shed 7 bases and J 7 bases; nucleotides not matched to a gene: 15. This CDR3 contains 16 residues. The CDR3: CASKTRDRAFNGELFF. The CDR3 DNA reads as TGTGCCAGCAAAACCCGTGACAGGGCCTTTAACGGGGAGCTGTTTTTT.

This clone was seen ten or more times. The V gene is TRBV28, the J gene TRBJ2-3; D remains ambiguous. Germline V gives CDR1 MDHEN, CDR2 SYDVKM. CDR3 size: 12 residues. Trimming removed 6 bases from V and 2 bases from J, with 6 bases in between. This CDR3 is CASSLITDTQYF. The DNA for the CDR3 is TGTGCCAGCAGCTTGATCACAGATACGCAGTATTTT.

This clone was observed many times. This CDR3 is CASSLTGEPLYGYTF. In DNA, the CDR3 is TGTGCCAGCAGCTTGACAGGCGAACCCCTCTATGGCTACACCTTC. The chain carries TRBV7-9 and TRBJ1-2; D possibly corresponds to TRBD1 (6 bases). CDR1 SEHNR and CDR2 FQNEAQ come from the germline V gene (reference sequence). With 3 bases removed from V and 4 bases from J, the gap between germline ends came to 15 bases. CDR3 length equals 15 residues.

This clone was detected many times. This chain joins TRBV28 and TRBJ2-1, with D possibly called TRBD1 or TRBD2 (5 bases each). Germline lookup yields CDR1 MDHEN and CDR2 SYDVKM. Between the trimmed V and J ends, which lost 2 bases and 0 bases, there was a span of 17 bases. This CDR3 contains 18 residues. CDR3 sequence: CASSLGAGWRISYNEQFF. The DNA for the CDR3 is TGTGCCAGCAGTTTAGGGGCGGGCTGGCGGATCTCCTACAATGAGCAGTTCTTC.

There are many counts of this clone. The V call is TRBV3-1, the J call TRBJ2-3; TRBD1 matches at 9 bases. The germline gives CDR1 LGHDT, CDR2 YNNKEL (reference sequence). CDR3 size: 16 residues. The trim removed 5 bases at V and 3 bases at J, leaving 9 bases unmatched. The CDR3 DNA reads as TGTGCCAGCAGCGCTAGGGACAGGGACTCGACAGATACGCAGTATTTT. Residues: CASSARDRDSTDTQYF.

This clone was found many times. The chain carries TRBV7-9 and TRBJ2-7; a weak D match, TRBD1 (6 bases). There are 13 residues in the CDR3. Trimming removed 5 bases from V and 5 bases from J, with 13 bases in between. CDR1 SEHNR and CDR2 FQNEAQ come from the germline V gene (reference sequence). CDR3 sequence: CASSPQNRDEQYF. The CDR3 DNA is TGTGCCAGCAGCCCGCAAAACAGGGACGAGCAGTACTTC.

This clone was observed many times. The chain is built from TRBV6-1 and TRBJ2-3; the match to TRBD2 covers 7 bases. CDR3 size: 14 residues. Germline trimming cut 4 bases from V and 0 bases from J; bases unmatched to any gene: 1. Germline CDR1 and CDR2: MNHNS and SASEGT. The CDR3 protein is CASSVSGSTDTQYF. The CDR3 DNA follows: TGTGCCAGCAGTGTTAGCGGGAGCACAGATACGCAGTATTTT.

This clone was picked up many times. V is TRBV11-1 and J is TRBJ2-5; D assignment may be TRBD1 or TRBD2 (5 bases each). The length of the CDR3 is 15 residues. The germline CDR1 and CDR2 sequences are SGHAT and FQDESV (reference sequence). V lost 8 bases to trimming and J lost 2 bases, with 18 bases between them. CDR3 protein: CASQQVYGGQETQYF. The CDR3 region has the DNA TGTGCCAGCCAGCAAGTCTATGGGGGACAAGAGACCCAGTACTTC.

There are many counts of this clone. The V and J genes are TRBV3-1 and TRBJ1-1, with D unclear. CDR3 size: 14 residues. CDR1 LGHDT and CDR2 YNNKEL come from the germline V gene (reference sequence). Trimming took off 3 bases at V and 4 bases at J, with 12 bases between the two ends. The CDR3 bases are TGTGCCAGCAGCCAGGACGGAGTTCGCACTGAAGCTTTCTTT. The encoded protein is CASSQDGVRTEAFF. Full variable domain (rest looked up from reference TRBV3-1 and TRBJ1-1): DTAVSQTPKYLVTQMGNDKSIKCEQNLGHDTMYWYKQDSKKFLKIMFSYNNKELIINETVPNRFSPKSPDKAHLNLHINSLELGDSAVYFCASSQDGVRTEAFFGQGTRLTVV.

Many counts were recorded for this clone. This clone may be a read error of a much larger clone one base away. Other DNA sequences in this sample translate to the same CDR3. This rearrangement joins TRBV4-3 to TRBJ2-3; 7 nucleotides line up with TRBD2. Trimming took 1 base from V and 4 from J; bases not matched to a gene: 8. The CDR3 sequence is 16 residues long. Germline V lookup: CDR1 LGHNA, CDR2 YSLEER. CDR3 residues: CASSQVASGSADTQYF. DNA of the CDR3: TGCGCCAGCAGCCAAGTGGCTAGCGGAAGTGCAGATACGCAGTATTTT.

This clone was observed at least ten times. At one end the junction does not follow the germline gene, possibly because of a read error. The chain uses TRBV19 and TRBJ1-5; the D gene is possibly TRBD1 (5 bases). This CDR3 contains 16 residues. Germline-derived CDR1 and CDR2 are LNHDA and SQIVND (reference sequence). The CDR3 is CANSIPSGLRHQPQHF. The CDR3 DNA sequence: TGTGCCAATAGTATCCCATCAGGGTTACGCCATCAGCCCCAGCATTTT. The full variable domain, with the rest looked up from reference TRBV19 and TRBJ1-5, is DGGITQSPKYLFRKEGQNVTLSCEQNLNHDAMYWYRQDPGQGLRLIYYSQIVNDFQKGDIAEGYSVSREKKESFPLTVTSAQKNPTAFYLCANSIPSGLRHQPQHFGDGTRLSIL.

CDR3 sequence (DNA): TGTGCCAGTAGTATTTCAGTTGGACTCTCGTCCTACACCTTC. Encoded protein: CASSISVGLSSYTF. The chain uses TRBV19 and TRBJ1-2; D unclear. The CDR3 length is 14 residues. With 3 bases removed from V and 10 bases from J, the gap between germline ends came to 18 bases. In germline, CDR1 is LNHDA, CDR2 SQIVND (reference sequence).

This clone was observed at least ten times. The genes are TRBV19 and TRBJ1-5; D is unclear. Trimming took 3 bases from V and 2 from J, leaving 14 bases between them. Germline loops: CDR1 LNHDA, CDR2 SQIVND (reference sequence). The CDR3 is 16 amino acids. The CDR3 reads CASSIKRAVGNQPQHF. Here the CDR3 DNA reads TGTGCCAGTAGTATTAAAAGGGCGGTTGGCAATCAGCCCCAGCATTTT.

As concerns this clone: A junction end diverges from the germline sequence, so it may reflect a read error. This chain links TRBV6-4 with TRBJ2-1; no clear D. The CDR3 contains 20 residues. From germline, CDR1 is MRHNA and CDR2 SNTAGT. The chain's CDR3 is CATSDTRLFGRYASNVEQFF. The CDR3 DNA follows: TGTGCCACCAGTGACACACGTCTTTTTGGGCGTTACGCCTCCAATGTTGAGCAGTTCTTC.

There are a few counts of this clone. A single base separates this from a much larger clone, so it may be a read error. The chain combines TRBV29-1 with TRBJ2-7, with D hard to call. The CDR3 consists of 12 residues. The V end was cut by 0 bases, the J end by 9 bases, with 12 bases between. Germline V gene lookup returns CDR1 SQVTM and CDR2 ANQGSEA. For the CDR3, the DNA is TGCAGCGTTGAAGAGTACCATGATGGGCAGTACTTC. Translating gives CSVEEYHDGQYF.

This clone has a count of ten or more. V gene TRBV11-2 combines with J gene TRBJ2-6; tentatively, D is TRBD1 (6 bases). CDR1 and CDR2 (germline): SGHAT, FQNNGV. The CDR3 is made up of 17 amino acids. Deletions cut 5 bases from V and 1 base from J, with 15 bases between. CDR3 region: CASSKTGSPSGANVLTF. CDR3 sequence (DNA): TGTGCCAGCAGCAAGACAGGCTCACCTTCTGGGGCCAACGTCCTGACTTTC.

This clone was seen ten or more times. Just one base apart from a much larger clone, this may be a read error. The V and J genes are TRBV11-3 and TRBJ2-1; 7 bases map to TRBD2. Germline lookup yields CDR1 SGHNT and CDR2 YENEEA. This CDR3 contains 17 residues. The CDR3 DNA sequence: TGTGCCAACAGCAGCGGGGTGGGGACTCTCGGAGGTTATGAGCAGTTCTTC. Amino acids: CANSSGVGTLGGYEQFF.

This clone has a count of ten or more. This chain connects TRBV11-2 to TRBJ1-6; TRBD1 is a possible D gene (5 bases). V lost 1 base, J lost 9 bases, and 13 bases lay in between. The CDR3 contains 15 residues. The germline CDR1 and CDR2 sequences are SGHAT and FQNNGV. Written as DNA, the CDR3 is TGTGCCAGCAGCTTAGGCTCAGGGTTGGGTTCACCCCTCCACTTT. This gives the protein CASSLGSGLGSPLHF.

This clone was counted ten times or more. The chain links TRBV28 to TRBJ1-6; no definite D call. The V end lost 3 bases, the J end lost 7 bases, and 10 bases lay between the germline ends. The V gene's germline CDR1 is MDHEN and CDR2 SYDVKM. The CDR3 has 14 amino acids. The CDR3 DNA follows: TGTGCCAGCAGTTTTGGACTTCAGAATTCACCCCTCCACTTT. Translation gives CASSFGLQNSPLHF.